This is a list of T cell receptor beta chains from one sample in a study of blood T cell repertoires in COVID-19. Sequencing was performed with immunoSEQ multiplex PCR; in TCRdb, only in-frame clones are kept and a portion is missing. The table shows about 210,000 clones, with around 80% occurring only once. Sequenced input: peripheral blood. Receptors originate from a man aged 55 to 70 with acute or convalescent COVID-19. Both conserved end residues are part of each CDR3. D genes are given only for firm matches. Size is omitted from some rows. Given values are once, few, many or a class for expanded clones.

d_call: -
v_call: TRBV6-6
clone_size: -
j_call: TRBJ1-4
cdr3_nt: TGTGCCAGCAGTTTCAACAGTGAAAAACTGTTTTTT
cdr3_aa: CASSFNSEKLFF

d_call: TRBD1
v_call: TRBV10-3
clone_size: -
j_call: TRBJ1-6
cdr3_nt: TGTGCCATCAGTGAGTCCAGGGGGCATTCACCCCTCCACTTT
cdr3_aa: CAISESRGHSPLHF

d_call: -
v_call: TRBV29-1
clone_size: -
j_call: TRBJ1-3
cdr3_nt: TGCAGCGTTGAAGATCCCCCAGGTTCGGGGGGAAACACCATATATTTT
cdr3_aa: CSVEDPPGSGGNTIYF

d_call: TRBD1
v_call: TRBV2
clone_size: -
j_call: TRBJ1-1
cdr3_nt: TGTGCCAGTAGACAGGGATGGAACACTGAAGCTTTCTTT
cdr3_aa: CASRQGWNTEAFF

d_call: -
v_call: TRBV30
clone_size: -
j_call: TRBJ2-5
cdr3_nt: TGTGCCTGGAGCCTAGACAGCTACCAAGAGACCCAGTACTTC
cdr3_aa: CAWSLDSYQETQYF

d_call: TRBD2
v_call: TRBV5-4
clone_size: few
j_call: TRBJ2-3
cdr3_nt: TGTGCCAGCAGCTTGGGGACTAGCGGGTTCACAGATACGCAGTATTTT
cdr3_aa: CASSLGTSGFTDTQYF

d_call: -
v_call: TRBV28
clone_size: -
j_call: TRBJ1-4
cdr3_nt: TGTGCCAGCAGTTTGGCCCCCAGAGGAAAACTGTTTTTT
cdr3_aa: CASSLAPRGKLFF

d_call: -
v_call: TRBV24-1
clone_size: -
j_call: TRBJ1-2
cdr3_nt: TGTGCCACCAGTACCGGAGGAGGGACCTATGGCTACACCTTC
cdr3_aa: CATSTGGGTYGYTF

d_call: -
v_call: TRBV10-2
clone_size: -
j_call: TRBJ2-7
cdr3_nt: TGCGCCAGCACGTACGGTACCTCCTACGAGCAGTACTTC
cdr3_aa: CASTYGTSYEQYF

d_call: -
v_call: TRBV27
clone_size: -
j_call: TRBJ1-5
cdr3_nt: TGTGCCAGCAGTTTATCGCGGCAGGGAAATCAGCCCCAGCATTTT
cdr3_aa: CASSLSRQGNQPQHF

d_call: -
v_call: TRBV5-1
clone_size: -
j_call: TRBJ2-1
cdr3_nt: TGCGCCAGCAGCTTGGTAGGGGGATCGTCAGGATACAATGAGCAGTTCTTC
cdr3_aa: CASSLVGGSSGYNEQFF

d_call: -
v_call: TRBV2
clone_size: -
j_call: TRBJ2-7
cdr3_nt: TGTGCCAGCACCCCCGGAGAATCCTACGAGCAGTACTTC
cdr3_aa: CASTPGESYEQYF

d_call: TRBD1
v_call: TRBV4-1
clone_size: -
j_call: TRBJ1-4
cdr3_nt: TGCGCCAGCAGGTCTCCGGGACAGGATAATGAAAAACTGTTTTTT
cdr3_aa: CASRSPGQDNEKLFF

d_call: -
v_call: TRBV28
clone_size: -
j_call: TRBJ2-1
cdr3_nt: TGTGCCAGCAGCCTAGGAGTAGCCAATGAGCAGTTCTTC
cdr3_aa: CASSLGVANEQFF

d_call: TRBD1
v_call: TRBV10-3
clone_size: -
j_call: TRBJ2-7
cdr3_nt: TGTGCCATCGCGAGGACAGGGGACTACGAGCAGTACTTC
cdr3_aa: CAIARTGDYEQYF

d_call: -
v_call: TRBV2
clone_size: -
j_call: TRBJ1-3
cdr3_nt: TGTGCCAGCAGTGGACAGAGCCTTGGAAACACCATATATTTT
cdr3_aa: CASSGQSLGNTIYF

d_call: -
v_call: TRBV14
clone_size: -
j_call: TRBJ1-2
cdr3_nt: TGTGCCAGCAGCCAAGAGTGGGGGCGCCTCCCCTATGGCTACACCTTC
cdr3_aa: CASSQEWGRLPYGYTF

d_call: TRBD1
v_call: TRBV19
clone_size: -
j_call: TRBJ1-5
cdr3_nt: TGTGCCAGTAGTACCCACAGGGGGGATCAGCCCCAGCATTTT
cdr3_aa: CASSTHRGDQPQHF

d_call: -
v_call: TRBV27
clone_size: -
j_call: TRBJ2-1
cdr3_nt: TGTGCCAGCAGGTCAATGGGCCACAACAACAATGAGCAGTTCTTC
cdr3_aa: CASRSMGHNNNEQFF

d_call: TRBD1
v_call: TRBV10-3
clone_size: -
j_call: TRBJ1-5
cdr3_nt: TGTGCCATCAGTCAACAGGGGGCTGGAAGCAATCAGCCCCAGCATTTT
cdr3_aa: CAISQQGAGSNQPQHF

d_call: -
v_call: TRBV4-3
clone_size: -
j_call: TRBJ1-1
cdr3_nt: TGCGCCAGCAGCCAAGCAGGGATTAGGACTGAAGCTTTCTTT
cdr3_aa: CASSQAGIRTEAFF

d_call: -
v_call: TRBV12-5
clone_size: -
j_call: TRBJ1-1
cdr3_nt: TGTGCTAGTGGTTTGGGAGGGAACACTGAAGCTTTCTTT
cdr3_aa: CASGLGGNTEAFF

d_call: -
v_call: TRBV6-2/TRBV6-3
clone_size: -
j_call: TRBJ1-2
cdr3_nt: TGTGCCAGCAGTTACTCCGCGGGGCTGGTCCATGGCTACACCTTC
cdr3_aa: CASSYSAGLVHGYTF

d_call: -
v_call: TRBV9
clone_size: -
j_call: TRBJ1-3
cdr3_nt: TGTGCCAGCAGCGACTCAGGGGTGCGAGGAAACACCATATATTTT
cdr3_aa: CASSDSGVRGNTIYF

d_call: TRBD1
v_call: TRBV19
clone_size: -
j_call: TRBJ2-7
cdr3_nt: TGTGCCTGCCATGGGACAGGGGCCTACGAGCAGTACTTC
cdr3_aa: CACHGTGAYEQYF

d_call: TRBD1
v_call: TRBV18
clone_size: -
j_call: TRBJ1-1
cdr3_nt: TGTGCCAGCTCACCGGGACAGGGGGCGCATACTGAAGCTTTCTTT
cdr3_aa: CASSPGQGAHTEAFF

d_call: TRBD2
v_call: TRBV5-1
clone_size: -
j_call: TRBJ2-1
cdr3_nt: TGCGCCAGCAGCACCGGACTAGCGGGAGCCAATGAGCAGTTCTTC
cdr3_aa: CASSTGLAGANEQFF

d_call: TRBD1
v_call: TRBV10-2
clone_size: -
j_call: TRBJ2-7
cdr3_nt: TGCGCCAGCAGTGACAGACAGGGTTGGTACGAGCAGTACTTC
cdr3_aa: CASSDRQGWYEQYF

d_call: TRBD1
v_call: TRBV27
clone_size: once
j_call: TRBJ1-4
cdr3_nt: TGTGCCAGCAGTCCAGGGGGCCCAACTAATGAAAAACTGTTTTTT
cdr3_aa: CASSPGGPTNEKLFF

d_call: -
v_call: TRBV6-4
clone_size: -
j_call: TRBJ2-1
cdr3_nt: TGTGCCAGCAGTGACTTTCCGACACCCTACAATGAGCAGTTCTTC
cdr3_aa: CASSDFPTPYNEQFF

d_call: TRBD2
v_call: TRBV10-1
clone_size: -
j_call: TRBJ2-3
cdr3_nt: TGCGCCAGCAGTGCGGGACTAGCGGGAGTCACAGATACGCAGTATTTT
cdr3_aa: CASSAGLAGVTDTQYF

d_call: -
v_call: TRBV7-9
clone_size: -
j_call: TRBJ1-1
cdr3_nt: TGTGCCAGCAGCTCTAGGGACATCGGTGAAGCTTTCTTT
cdr3_aa: CASSSRDIGEAFF

d_call: TRBD2
v_call: TRBV9
clone_size: -
j_call: TRBJ2-5
cdr3_nt: TGTGCCAGCAGCACTTTAGCGGGGGCCCAAGAGACCCAGTACTTC
cdr3_aa: CASSTLAGAQETQYF

d_call: TRBD1
v_call: TRBV14
clone_size: -
j_call: TRBJ1-1
cdr3_nt: TGTGCCAGCAGCCGACAGGGGACCACTGAAGCTTTCTTT
cdr3_aa: CASSRQGTTEAFF

d_call: TRBD2
v_call: TRBV24-1
clone_size: -
j_call: TRBJ2-3
cdr3_nt: TGTGCCACCAGTGACCCCGGACTAGCGGGGGGCCCGCAGTATTTT
cdr3_aa: CATSDPGLAGGPQYF

d_call: -
v_call: TRBV29-1
clone_size: -
j_call: TRBJ1-2
cdr3_nt: TGCAGCGTTGAAGAGGGGGGTAACCGGGGCTATGGCTACACCTTC
cdr3_aa: CSVEEGGNRGYGYTF

d_call: -
v_call: TRBV7-8
clone_size: few
j_call: TRBJ2-1
cdr3_nt: TGTGCCAGCAGCCCCAGCGGTAGCTCCTACAATGAGCAGTTCTTC
cdr3_aa: CASSPSGSSYNEQFF

d_call: -
v_call: TRBV4-1
clone_size: once
j_call: TRBJ2-7
cdr3_nt: TGCGCCAGCAGCCAACCCGAGGTCTCCTACGAGCAGTACTTC
cdr3_aa: CASSQPEVSYEQYF

d_call: -
v_call: TRBV12-3/TRBV12-4
clone_size: -
j_call: TRBJ1-4
cdr3_nt: TGTGCCAGCAGCCCCGTCCCCTTCGAAAAACTGTTTTTT
cdr3_aa: CASSPVPFEKLFF

d_call: -
v_call: TRBV11-3
clone_size: few
j_call: TRBJ2-1
cdr3_nt: TGTGCCAGCAGCTCTAAAACTCTGGACAATGAGCAGTTCTTC
cdr3_aa: CASSSKTLDNEQFF

d_call: -
v_call: TRBV29-1
clone_size: -
j_call: TRBJ1-2
cdr3_nt: TGCAGCGTTCAGGGGTACTATGGCTACACCTTC
cdr3_aa: CSVQGYYGYTF

d_call: -
v_call: TRBV4-3
clone_size: -
j_call: TRBJ1-5
cdr3_nt: TGCGCCAGCAGCCAAGGGACCGGAGGGTATCAGCCCCAGCATTTT
cdr3_aa: CASSQGTGGYQPQHF

d_call: -
v_call: TRBV28
clone_size: -
j_call: TRBJ1-2
cdr3_nt: TGTGCCAGCAGGCACAGGGTGGGCAACTATGGCTACACCTTC
cdr3_aa: CASRHRVGNYGYTF

d_call: -
v_call: TRBV11-3
clone_size: -
j_call: TRBJ2-7
cdr3_nt: TGTGCCAGCAGCTTAGGGGCGAGCTCCTACGAGCAGTACTTC
cdr3_aa: CASSLGASSYEQYF

d_call: TRBD1
v_call: TRBV4-3
clone_size: -
j_call: TRBJ1-4
cdr3_nt: TGCGCCAGCAGCCAAGAAGGTTACTGGACAGGGACTAATGAAAAACTGTTTTTT
cdr3_aa: CASSQEGYWTGTNEKLFF

d_call: TRBD2
v_call: TRBV5-8
clone_size: once
j_call: TRBJ2-2
cdr3_nt: TGTGCCAGCAGCGGGGGACTAGCGGGATCACGGGTCGGGGAGCTGTTTTTT
cdr3_aa: CASSGGLAGSRVGELFF

d_call: TRBD1
v_call: TRBV25-1
clone_size: -
j_call: TRBJ1-2
cdr3_nt: TGTGCCAGCAGTGAACCGGGACAGGGGTATGGCTACACCTTC
cdr3_aa: CASSEPGQGYGYTF

d_call: -
v_call: TRBV5-1
clone_size: once
j_call: TRBJ2-7
cdr3_nt: TGCGCCAGCAGCTTGGGAGGGCAGGACGAGCAGTACTTC
cdr3_aa: CASSLGGQDEQYF

d_call: TRBD2
v_call: TRBV7-8
clone_size: once
j_call: TRBJ2-3
cdr3_nt: TGTGCCAGCATCCCCACCCTCGGGGGGGGTACAGATACGCAGTATTTT
cdr3_aa: CASIPTLGGGTDTQYF

d_call: TRBD2
v_call: TRBV28
clone_size: -
j_call: TRBJ2-4
cdr3_nt: TGTGCCAGCAGTCCCCGACTAGCGGTCGACAAAGCCAAAAACATTCAGTACTTC
cdr3_aa: CASSPRLAVDKAKNIQYF

d_call: TRBD2
v_call: TRBV7-9
clone_size: -
j_call: TRBJ2-7
cdr3_nt: TGTGCCAGCAGCTCGGGACTAGCGGCCTACGAGCAGTACTTC
cdr3_aa: CASSSGLAAYEQYF

d_call: TRBD1
v_call: TRBV5-5
clone_size: -
j_call: TRBJ1-2
cdr3_nt: TGTGCCAGCAGCGTTGACAGGGCTTTCTCGAGCTACACCTTC
cdr3_aa: CASSVDRAFSSYTF

d_call: -
v_call: TRBV5-1
clone_size: -
j_call: TRBJ2-2
cdr3_nt: TGCGCCAGCACCTCCGGGGACTCGGGCACCGGGGAGCTGTTTTTT
cdr3_aa: CASTSGDSGTGELFF

d_call: -
v_call: TRBV27
clone_size: -
j_call: TRBJ2-1
cdr3_nt: TGTGCCAGCAGTTTAGGCACTAGGGTCAATGAGCAGTTCTTC
cdr3_aa: CASSLGTRVNEQFF

d_call: TRBD1
v_call: TRBV29-1
clone_size: -
j_call: TRBJ2-5
cdr3_nt: TGCAGCGCGGGGACAGGGGGCGGAGAGACCCAGTACTTC
cdr3_aa: CSAGTGGGETQYF

d_call: -
v_call: TRBV3-1/TRBV3-2
clone_size: once
j_call: TRBJ1-2
cdr3_nt: TGTGCCAGCAGCCAAGGAATGGCGGGCAGCGGGACCTATGGCTACACCTTC
cdr3_aa: CASSQGMAGSGTYGYTF

d_call: -
v_call: TRBV19
clone_size: -
j_call: TRBJ1-2
cdr3_nt: TGTGCCAGTAGTATTGATCAGGGGTACTATGGCTACACCTTC
cdr3_aa: CASSIDQGYYGYTF

d_call: TRBD1
v_call: TRBV7-9
clone_size: -
j_call: TRBJ2-2
cdr3_nt: TGTGCCAGCAAAGGGGGCGCAGGGGACACCGGGGAGCTGTTTTTT
cdr3_aa: CASKGGAGDTGELFF

d_call: -
v_call: TRBV24-1
clone_size: -
j_call: TRBJ2-5
cdr3_nt: TGTGCCACCAGTGATGTGGTGGGGGCCCAAGAGACCCAGTACTTC
cdr3_aa: CATSDVVGAQETQYF

d_call: TRBD2
v_call: TRBV3-1/TRBV3-2
clone_size: -
j_call: TRBJ2-5
cdr3_nt: TGTGCCAGCAGCCAGACGACTAGCGGGAGGGGAGGGACCCAGTACTTC
cdr3_aa: CASSQTTSGRGGTQYF